Below, 3 T cell receptor beta chains from the same sample are listed, as sequenced in a study of human T cells and chemical hapten exposure. In TCRdb, the RACE reads were re-called with MiXCR into one record per CDR3 protein. Here the sample spans some 300,000 distinct CDR3 sequences, over 5% being singletons. Time point in this sample: pre-sensitization, week 0. Treatment reported: therapeutic diphenylcyclopropenone sensitization with weekly scalp DPC. This sample comprised whole blood, obtained in connection with sensitization to the hapten diphenylcyclopropenone (DPC). The receptors come from a woman between 18 and 29 years old with alopecia areata. Some clones in this sample may be carry-over from other donors' samples.

The V gene is TRBV27, the J gene TRBJ2-1; possible D gene TRBD2, 5 bases. The V end was cut by 5 bases, the J end by 2 bases, with 13 bases between. The CDR3 consists of 15 residues. Germline V gives CDR1 MNHEY, CDR2 SMNVEV (reference sequence). The chain's CDR3 is CASSQERDPYNEQFF. For the CDR3, the DNA is TGTGCCAGCAGTCAAGAGAGGGATCCCTACAATGAGCAGTTCTTC.

This clonotype has a count of ten or more. The rearrangement joins TRBV29-1 to TRBJ1-2, with 8 nucleotides matching TRBD1. This CDR3 has 15 residues. Germline V gene data show CDR1 as SQVTM and CDR2 as ANQGSEA. The trim removed 0 bases at V and 4 bases at J, leaving 7 bases unmatched. CDR3 in amino acids: CSVEDLTGGGYGYTF. In DNA, the CDR3 is TGCAGCGTTGAAGATCTAACAGGGGGAGGCTATGGCTACACCTTC.

This clonotype has a count of ten or more. The rearrangement links TRBV6-2 or TRBV6-3 to TRBJ1-5; 10 positions agree with TRBD1. V shed 6 bases, J shed 4 bases, and the junction held 6 bases outside the gene matches. The CDR3 runs to 15 residues. Germline-derived CDR1 and CDR2 are MNHEY and SVGEGT. CDR3 in amino acids: CASRTDRGGNQPQHF. The CDR3 DNA reads TGTGCCAGCAGAACGGACAGGGGGGGAAATCAGCCCCAGCATTTT.